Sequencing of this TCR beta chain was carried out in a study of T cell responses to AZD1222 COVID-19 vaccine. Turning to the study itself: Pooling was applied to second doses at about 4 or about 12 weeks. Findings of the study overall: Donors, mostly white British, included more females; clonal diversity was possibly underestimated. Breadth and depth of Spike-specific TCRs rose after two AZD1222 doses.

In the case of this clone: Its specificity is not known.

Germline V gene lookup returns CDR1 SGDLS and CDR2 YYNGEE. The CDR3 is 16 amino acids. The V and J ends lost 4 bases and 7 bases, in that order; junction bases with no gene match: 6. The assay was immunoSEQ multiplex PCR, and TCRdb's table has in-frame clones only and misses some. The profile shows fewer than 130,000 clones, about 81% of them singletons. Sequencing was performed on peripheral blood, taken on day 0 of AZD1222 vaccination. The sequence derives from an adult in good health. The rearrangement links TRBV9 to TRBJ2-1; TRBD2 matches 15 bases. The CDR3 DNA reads TGTGCCAGCAGCCAAAGGACTAGCGGGAGGGCTAATGAGCAGTTCTTC. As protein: CASSQRTSGRANEQFF.